This TCR beta chain was retrieved from a study of response to subunit inactivated influenza vaccine. This CDR3 comprises 20 residues. Germline loops: CDR1 SGHAT, CDR2 FQNNGV. The V gene end was trimmed by 5 bases and the J gene end by 4 bases; junction bases not matched to a gene: 23. Study-wide points: Each seasonal influenza vaccination, the authors suggested, recruits few new T cells.

TCRdb used MiXCR to reprocess the RT-PCR reads, holding one entry per CDR3 protein. The sample consists of more than 600,000 distinct CDR3 sequences, around 20% of them appearing once. Remarks on this clonotype: Its antigen remains unidentified.

This clonotype was obtained from a man aged 45 to 65 who received an inactivated influenza vaccine. The source was PBMCs from blood, collected less than 6 days after vaccination. The chain has TRBV11-2 and TRBJ2-1, with TRBD2 matching 7 bases. The chain's CDR3 is CASSPGRGVGREVTYNEQFF. The CDR3 DNA reads TGTGCCAGCAGCCCGGGTCGCGGTGTCGGTCGGGAGGTGACATACAATGAGCAGTTCTTC. Supplemented by reference TRBV11-2 and TRBJ2-1, the full variable domain reads EAGVAQSPRYKIIEKRQSVAFWCNPISGHATLYWYQQILGQGPKLLIQFQNNGVVDDSQLPKDRFSAERLKGVDSTLKIQPAKLEDSAVYLCASSPGRGVGREVTYNEQFFGPGTRLTVL.